Sequencing of this TCR beta chain was carried out in a study of T cells after yellow fever vaccination (dated by TCRdb to about 2019). As for the study more broadly: The SMART-Seq v4 Ultra Low Input RNA kit was used to prepare libraries from fractions with low cell numbers. To follow T-cell clones before and after both primary and booster YFV17D yellow fever vaccination, bulk TCR alpha and beta repertoires underwent longitudinal sequencing. The cohort comprised two healthy male donors, one aged 18 to 30 and one aged 30 to 40 years. Blood was collected at multiple timepoints before and after primary and secondary immunization, and bulk PBMC replicates and cell subsets were isolated.

The treatment or condition label here, explained by the study, means: live attenuated yellow fever vaccine strain. At each blood-draw timepoint, two biological replicates of bulk PBMCs were obtained. PBMCs were isolated from peripheral blood using a standard Ficoll-Paque protocol. TriZol was used to extract RNA from bulk PBMCs, from CD4 and CD8 fractions, and from dextramer-positive and dextramer-negative fractions. This clonotype was recorded a few times. What antigen it recognizes has not been identified. One base away there is no much larger clone; base qualities are not given. The full study reports these points: Because only a couple of donors were included in the study, the extent to which the findings can be generalized is limited. After the booster, most of the clones that had expanded following primary vaccination were detected again (approximately 95% of CD4 and around 87% of CD8), which suggests that memory was broadly maintained. A small share of clonotypes was detected in both CD4 and CD8 compartments, with the overlap likely arising from convergent recombination. Computational filtering was needed because FACS-sorted repertoires could contain abundant contaminating clonotypes from the bulk population. The secondary T-cell response was weaker than the primary response but faster, peaking on day 5 instead of day 15.

V loses 3 bases of germline sequence and J loses 6 bases, and the interval between the two ends is 12 bases. The CDR3 goes from the cysteine to the phenylalanine over 14 residues. CDR3 DNA is the only sequence kept; it has 42 bases, read in frame from the first base. TCR cDNA was synthesized by 5'RACE template switching, through which a universal primer site and unique molecular identifiers were introduced. cDNA synthesis was primed from both the TCR alpha and TCR beta constant segments. Libraries were amplified in two PCR steps, with sample barcodes and sequencing adapters added in the second step. Libraries were sequenced on Illumina HiSeq 2500 (2x100 bp) or NovaSeq (2x150 bp). The paper's processing steps were these. Demultiplexing of reads and collapsing into UMI consensus sequences were performed with MIGEC, and V(D)J alignment was carried out with MiXCR. Vaccine-responding clonotypes were identified with edgeR using replicate PBMC samples, with FDR below 0.01 and a log2 fold change above 5 up to day 15 being required. Bulk clonotypes were assigned CD4 or CD8 identity according to which sequenced CD4 or CD8 repertoire held them at higher abundance. Clones were called with MiXCR by TCRdb after fastp trimmed the public reads at Q25, and only in-frame beta chains were retained. For every CDR3 protein sequence, its rows merge into one entry that carries the most common genes and DNA. For this entry, the V and J calls and clone size follow TCRdb and not the study's own pipeline. Here the sample has under 700,000 distinct CDR3 sequences; around 17% occur a single time. Around a sixth of the sample goes to the ten largest clones.

This clonotype originated in a man aged 18 to 29 who received the YFV17D yellow fever vaccine. This sample comprised PBMCs, obtained 5 days after the first yellow fever vaccination. The sequence joins TRBV12-3 or TRBV12-4 to TRBJ2-4, and possibly TRBD2, on 6 matching bases. CDR3 sequence: CASSLSGRVNIQYF. At the DNA level, the sequence is TGTGCCAGCAGTTTGAGCGGGCGCGTAAACATTCAGTACTTC.